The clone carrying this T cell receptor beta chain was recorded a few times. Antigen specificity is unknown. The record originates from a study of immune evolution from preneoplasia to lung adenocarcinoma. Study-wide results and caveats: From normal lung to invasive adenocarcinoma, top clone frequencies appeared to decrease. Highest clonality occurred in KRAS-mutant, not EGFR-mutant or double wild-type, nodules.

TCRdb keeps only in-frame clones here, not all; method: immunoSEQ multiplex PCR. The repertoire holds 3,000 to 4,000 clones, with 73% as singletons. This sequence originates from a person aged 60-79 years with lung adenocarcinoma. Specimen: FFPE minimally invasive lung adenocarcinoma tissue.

CDR3 amino acids: CASSWGQGSSGANVLTF. DNA of the CDR3: TGTGCCAGCAGTTGGGGACAGGGCAGCTCTGGGGCCAACGTCCTGACTTTC. V and J are TRBV27 and TRBJ2-6; TRBD1 aligns across 9 bases. Germline trimming cut 4 bases from V and 0 bases from J; bases unmatched to any gene: 4. This CDR3 contains 17 residues. The germline V gene encodes CDR1 MNHEY and CDR2 SMNVEV (reference sequence).